The sequence of this T cell receptor (beta chain) was determined in a study of blood T cells in healthy people across ages. As to this clonotype: A much larger clone lies a single base off, so this may be a read error.

Trimming at V came to 5 bases and at J to 2 bases, leaving 2 bases not matched to a gene. There are 14 residues in the CDR3. The V gene's germline CDR1 is SEHNR and CDR2 FQNEAQ (reference sequence). The authors ran a second PCR of 7 to 11 cycles using a sample-barcoded 5' primer and a J-beta primer mix. TCRdb reprocessed the 5' RACE reads via MiXCR and lists one record per CDR3 protein. The sample lists fewer than 800,000 distinct CDR3 sequences, 49% occurring once. V and J are TRBV7-9 and TRBJ1-5; TRBD1 matches at 8 bases. Material: blood. This clonotype was sampled from a woman aged 60-75 years in good health. This CDR3 reads CASSPTGGNQPQHF. The CDR3 DNA reads as TGTGCCAGCAGCCCGACAGGGGGCAATCAGCCCCAGCATTTT.